The 32 T cell receptor beta chains below all came from one sample that was sequenced in a study of T-cell reconstitution after alpha-beta-depleted transplantation in children. Unique molecular identifiers tagged the TCRbeta library. TCRdb re-called the PCR reads with MiXCR, one entry per CDR3 protein. This table has 480,000 or so distinct CDR3 sequences, 10% appearing once. The sample was PBMCs, taken before TCRalphabeta/CD19-depleted stem cell transplant. The receptors were sampled from a child aged 2 to 9 with inherited bone marrow failure, due to receive a stem cell transplant.

V gene TRBV30 combines with J gene TRBJ2-3; TRBD2 matches 8 bases. From germline, CDR1 is GTSNPN and CDR2 SVGIG (reference sequence). This CDR3 is 15 amino acids long. Trimming cost V 3 bases and J 1 base; bases outside gene matches: 6. The CDR3 spells CAWSPGAGGTDTQYF. The CDR3, as DNA: TGTGCCTGGAGCCCGGGAGCGGGGGGCACAGATACGCAGTATTTT.

This clonotype was counted ten times or more. The V and J genes are TRBV7-6 and TRBJ2-2; D gene unclear. CDR3 length: 12 amino acids. V gave up 5 bases and J gave up 8 bases, with 9 bases separating them. From germline, CDR1 is SGHVS and CDR2 FNYEAQ. The CDR3 loop is CASSQTGGELFF. CDR3 nucleotides: TGTGCCAGCAGCCAAACCGGGGGGGAGCTGTTTTTT.

The J gene is TRBJ1-2, the V gene TRBV7-2, with a weak D call TRBD1 (5 bases). Germline loops: CDR1 SGHTA, CDR2 FQGNSA. The length of the CDR3 is 13 residues. V was pared by 6 bases and J by 2 bases, with 10 bases between. The CDR3 region has the DNA TGTGCCAGCAGTGTAGGGGTAAACTATGGCTACACCTTC. It codes for CASSVGVNYGYTF.

This clonotype appeared many times. The chain carries TRBV29-1 and TRBJ2-4; tentative D call: TRBD1 (6 bases). Trimming shortened V by 6 bases and J by 9 bases, and 21 bases separated the two germline ends. Germline CDR1 is SQVTM and CDR2 is ANQGSEA. The CDR3 has 14 amino acids. CDR3 sequence: CSVDGTPGLGIQYF. The CDR3, as DNA: TGCAGCGTCGACGGGACACCCGGGCTAGGCATTCAGTACTTC.

The chain combines TRBV27 with TRBJ2-7; the match to TRBD2 covers 11 bases. V lost 5 bases, J lost 2 bases, and 5 bases stayed unmatched. There are 15 residues in the CDR3. CDR1 is MNHEY, CDR2 SMNVEV, per germline (reference sequence). The CDR3 protein is CASSGGLADPYEQYF. The CDR3 coding sequence is TGTGCCAGCAGTGGGGGACTAGCGGACCCCTACGAGCAGTACTTC.

The V and J genes are TRBV30 and TRBJ2-5, with 11 bases that match TRBD2. With V trimmed by 4 bases and J by 1 base, 8 bases remained unmatched. The CDR3 totals 16 residues. Germline V gene data show CDR1 as GTSNPN and CDR2 as SVGIG (reference sequence). The CDR3 here is CAWNSGTSGPQETQYF. CDR3 in DNA: TGTGCCTGGAACTCCGGGACTAGCGGCCCCCAAGAGACCCAGTACTTC.

The table lists this clonotype with a few counts. The V and J genes are TRBV2 and TRBJ2-5, with D unclear. Germline CDR1 reads SNHLY; CDR2 reads FYNNEI. CDR3 size: 13 residues. The V end lost 10 bases, the J end lost 2 bases, and 14 bases lay between the germline ends. CDR3: CATAMDSQETQYF. The CDR3 DNA reads as TGTGCCACCGCAATGGATTCGCAAGAGACCCAGTACTTC. Full variable domain (missing parts from reference TRBV2 and TRBJ2-5): EPEVTQTPSHQVTQMGQEVILRCVPISNHLYFYWYRQILGQKVEFLVSFYNNEISEKSEIFDDQFSVERPDGSNFTLKIRSTKLEDSAMYFCATAMDSQETQYFGPGTRLLVL.

Turning to this clonotype: A much more abundant neighbour one base away suggests this may be a read error. For the CDR3, the DNA is TGCAGTGCTAGAGATCCCGGTAGGGGGAGGGCGCAAGAGACCCAGCACTTC. It yields the protein CSARDPGRGRAQETQHF. The chain employs TRBV20-1 and TRBJ2-5; TRBD2 is a possible D gene (7 bases). The germline CDR1 and CDR2 sequences are DFQATT and SNEGSKA (reference sequence). This CDR3 region has 17 residues.

This clonotype was recorded at least ten times. The chain combines TRBV6-2 or TRBV6-3 with TRBJ2-5, with TRBD2 matching 7 bases. The CDR3 runs 15 residues. V gave up 5 bases and J gave up 1 base; unmatched junction bases: 7. CDR1 and CDR2 from the germline V gene are MNHEY and SVGEGT. DNA of the CDR3: TGTGCCAGCAGTCCGGGACTAACTCGCCAAGAGACCCAGTACTTC. Translating it yields CASSPGLTRQETQYF.

As regards this clonotype: This may be a read error, as it is one base from a much larger clone. The rearrangement links TRBV5-4 to TRBJ2-5, with a weak D call TRBD1 (6 bases). This CDR3 spans 14 amino acids. Germline CDR1 reads SGHNT; CDR2 reads YYREEE (reference sequence). CDR3 loop: CASSLAQGRETPYF. The CDR3 DNA is TGTGCCAGCAGCTTGGCACAGGGAAGGGAGACCCCGTACTTC.

This clonotype was detected many times. The chain combines TRBV27 with TRBJ2-3; D is undetermined. The germline V gene encodes CDR1 MNHEY and CDR2 SMNVEV (reference sequence). V was clipped by 0 bases and J by 3 bases, with 13 bases between them. The CDR3 is made up of 16 amino acids. The chain's CDR3 is CASSLSWPTGTDTQYF. In DNA, the CDR3 is TGTGCCAGCAGTTTATCCTGGCCAACCGGGACAGATACGCAGTATTTT.

This clonotype was counted a few times. The V call is TRBV5-6, the J call TRBJ2-7; possible D gene TRBD2, 5 bases. This CDR3 is 16 amino acids long. V lost 3 bases to trimming and J lost 1 base, with 17 bases between them. The germline gives CDR1 SGHDT, CDR2 YYEEEE. CDR3 sequence: CASSWMLAGPSYEQYF. CDR3 nucleotide sequence: TGTGCCAGCAGCTGGATGCTAGCAGGTCCTTCCTACGAGCAGTACTTC.

This clonotype has at least ten counts. The rearrangement uses TRBV4-2 and TRBJ2-3, with a weak D call TRBD1 (7 bases). The CDR3 sequence is 15 residues long. Trimming cost V 1 base and J 6 bases, with 14 bases left between them. The germline CDR1 and CDR2 sequences are LGHNA and YNFKEQ. The CDR3 is CASSQVQGGFDTQYF. CDR3 sequence (DNA): TGTGCCAGCAGCCAAGTCCAGGGGGGTTTTGATACGCAGTATTTT.

Details on this clonotype: A much larger clone differs by one base, so this may be a read error. The chain has TRBV12-3 or TRBV12-4 and TRBJ2-6, with TRBD1 matching 7 bases. The CDR3 extends over 18 amino acids. CDR3 sequence reads: CAISLAHQGGAGANVLTF. The CDR3 DNA reads TGTGCCATCAGTTTAGCGCATCAAGGGGGCGCTGGGGCCAACGTCCTGACTTTC.

V is TRBV23-1 and J is TRBJ1-6; D remains unclear. TRBV23-1 is assigned to the ORF class and has an uncertain function. The ends were cut back, 8 bases at V and 10 bases at J, with 15 bases in the middle. This CDR3 region has 13 residues. The CDR3: CASFGTEGSPLHF. DNA for the CDR3: TGCGCCAGCTTTGGCACGGAAGGCTCACCCCTCCACTTT.

Ten or more counts support this clonotype. The chain has TRBV11-2 and TRBJ2-1; TRBD1 aligns across 8 bases. Germline CDR1 reads SGHAT; CDR2 reads FQNNGV. V gave up 3 bases and J gave up 5 bases; unmatched junction bases: 6. The CDR3 runs to 15 residues. The CDR3 nucleotides are TGTGCCAGCAGCTTGGACAGGGAGGTCCACAATGAGCAGTTCTTC. Its protein product is CASSLDREVHNEQFF.

This clonotype came up many times. The CDR3, as DNA: TGTGCCAGCAGTCCGGGACAGGGTTTAGGCGAGCAGTACTTC. Translating gives CASSPGQGLGEQYF. The genes are TRBV12-3 or TRBV12-4 and TRBJ2-7; 9 nucleotides align to TRBD1. There are 14 residues in the CDR3. The V gene end was trimmed by 5 bases and the J gene end by 6 bases; junction bases not matched to a gene: 8.

This clonotype was counted only a few times. V is TRBV6-5 and J is TRBJ2-1; 15 bases agree with TRBD2. Germline CDR1 and CDR2: MNHEY and SVGAGI. After removal of 2 bases from V and 0 bases from J, the junction contained 5 bases not matched to a gene. This CDR3 is built from 19 residues. CDR3 in DNA: TGTGCCAGCAGTTACCTGGGACTAGCGGGAGGTAGCTCCTACAATGAGCAGTTCTTC. Translation gives CASSYLGLAGGSSYNEQFF.

This clonotype has only a few counts. The V call is TRBV12-3 or TRBV12-4, the J call TRBJ2-5; TRBD2 matches 12 bases. The CDR3 extends over 16 amino acids. V lost 6 bases, J lost 2 bases, and 7 bases stayed unmatched. The CDR3 here is CASSSGTSGPQETQYF. The DNA for the CDR3 is TGTGCCAGCAGCTCCGGGACTAGCGGGCCTCAAGAGACCCAGTACTTC.

This clonotype was counted at least ten times. The gene calls are TRBV6-1 and TRBJ2-1; 8 bases line up with TRBD2. Per the germline V gene, CDR1 is MNHNS and CDR2 is SASEGT. Trimming at V came to 6 bases and at J to 6 bases, leaving 10 bases not matched to a gene. There are 15 residues in the CDR3. The CDR3 loop is CASSQGLVSLNEQFF. CDR3 nucleotides: TGTGCCAGCAGCCAGGGACTAGTGAGTCTCAATGAGCAGTTCTTC.

This clonotype was recorded at least ten times. This chain uses TRBV4-3 with TRBJ2-5; the D gene is possibly TRBD1 (5 bases). The CDR3 contains 15 residues. Trimming removed 4 bases at V and 5 bases at J, with 17 bases between. Germline V gene sequence: CDR1 LGHNA, CDR2 YSLEER. The chain's CDR3 is CASSPLWAWGETQYF. The DNA of the CDR3 is TGCGCCAGCAGCCCTCTGTGGGCGTGGGGCGAGACCCAGTACTTC.

This clonotype has a count of ten or more. The V call is TRBV25-1, the J call TRBJ1-1; no reliable D call. The CDR3 spans 14 residues. Germline assignment: CDR1 MGHDK and CDR2 SYGVNS. V lost 3 bases and J lost 5, with 13 bases in between. The CDR3 spells CASSDEGGRTEAFF. The CDR3 nucleotides are TGTGCCAGCAGTGATGAGGGTGGAAGGACTGAAGCTTTCTTT.

Worth noting for this clonotype: Germline is not matched at one junction end, which may reflect a read error. The V call is TRBV3-1, the J call TRBJ2-7; D is possibly TRBD1 (6 bases). The germline gives CDR1 LGHDT, CDR2 YNNKEL (reference sequence). This CDR3 spans 17 amino acids. The CDR3 spells CACSYSRWQGWTYEQYF. CDR3 bases: TGTGCCTGCAGTTATTCCCGGTGGCAGGGGTGGACCTACGAGCAGTACTTC.

Concerning this clonotype: A read error may be the cause here, since a much bigger clone is one base away. This chain connects TRBV24-1 to TRBJ1-1; D gene uncertain. CDR3 length equals 14 residues. V was clipped by 3 bases and J by 7 bases, with 14 bases between them. Per germline, CDR1 KGHDR and CDR2 SFDVKD. For the CDR3, the DNA is TGTGCCACCAGTGATACAAACAGACGGGGTGAAGCTTTCTTT. Translated, it gives CATSDTNRRGEAFF.

The chain links TRBV19 to TRBJ2-2; D gene unclear. The germline V gene encodes CDR1 LNHDA and CDR2 SQIVND (reference sequence). The ends were cut back, 1 base at V and 8 bases at J, with 8 bases in the middle. CDR3 length: 13 residues. The CDR3: CASSIGAPGELFF. The CDR3 bases are TGTGCCAGTAGTATAGGGGCACCGGGGGAGCTGTTTTTT.

This clonotype showed up just a few times. The rearrangement uses TRBV13 and TRBJ2-1; 14 bases map to TRBD2. J gave up 5 bases and V 0 bases, and 0 bases lay outside the gene matches. Germline lookup yields CDR1 PRHDT and CDR2 FYEKMQ (reference sequence). CDR3 length equals 16 residues. The DNA of the CDR3 is TGTGCCAGCAGCTTAGGGACTAGCGGGAGGGACAATGAGCAGTTCTTC. Its translation is CASSLGTSGRDNEQFF.

This chain connects TRBV18 to TRBJ2-2; 8 nucleotides line up with TRBD2. The V gene end was trimmed by 6 bases and the J gene end by 4 bases; junction bases not matched to a gene: 7. Germline CDR1 KGHSH, CDR2 LQKENI. The CDR3 extends over 15 amino acids. CDR3 in DNA: TGTGCCAGCTCGTCCGGGACTAGAGGCACCGGGGAGCTGTTTTTT. Translating gives CASSSGTRGTGELFF.

This clonotype was observed many times. The CDR3 DNA follows: TGCATAGCTAGCGGGAACAATGAGCAGTTCTTC. This translates into CIASGNNEQFF. The V call is TRBV29-1, the J call TRBJ2-1; 9 bases fit TRBD2. The V gene's germline CDR1 is SQVTM and CDR2 ANQGSEA. The CDR3 is 11 amino acids.

The chain uses TRBV20-1 and TRBJ2-3; weak D call: TRBD2 (6 bases). Germline V gives CDR1 DFQATT, CDR2 SNEGSKA (reference sequence). The CDR3 sequence is 13 residues long. V was trimmed by 5 bases and J by 4 bases, leaving 13 bases between them. The CDR3, as DNA: TGCAGTGCTCGTCTCGGGAGACCAGATACGCAGTATTTT. Its translation is CSARLGRPDTQYF.

Many counts were recorded for this clonotype. This chain links TRBV30 with TRBJ2-7; 7 bases fit TRBD1. The CDR3 covers 15 residues. With 1 base clipped from V and 3 bases from J, the junction kept 9 bases outside the gene matches. CDR1 is GTSNPN and CDR2 is SVGIG in the germline V gene (reference sequence). CDR3 DNA sequence: TGTGCCTGGAGTGAGGGGGACAGCACCTACTACGAGCAGTACTTC. Amino acid sequence: CAWSEGDSTYYEQYF.

This clonotype turned up a few times. The chain has TRBV20-1 and TRBJ2-7; either TRBD1 or TRBD2 may fit D (5 bases each). CDR3 length equals 15 residues. V lost 3 bases and J lost 7, with 22 bases in between. The germline V gene has CDR1 DFQATT and CDR2 SNEGSKA (reference sequence). The CDR3 protein is CSASPGIVGPTEQYF. In DNA, the CDR3 is TGCAGTGCTAGTCCCGGGATCGTGGGACCGACAGAGCAGTACTTC.

J is TRBJ2-1 and V is TRBV4-3; 8 positions agree with TRBD1. V gave up 1 base and J gave up 6 bases; unmatched junction bases: 14. CDR3 size: 18 residues. Per the germline V gene, CDR1 is LGHNA and CDR2 is YSLEER. The CDR3 protein is CASSQAQPGQEGGNEQFF. The CDR3 nucleotides read TGCGCCAGCAGCCAAGCACAACCGGGACAGGAGGGCGGCAATGAGCAGTTCTTC.